The 7 T cell receptor beta chains below come from one sample, sequenced in a study of OX40 agonist ivuxolimab in advanced cancers. Libraries came from the immunoSEQ multiplex PCR assay. TCRdb provides this immuneACCESS table in a form limited to in-frame rearrangements. Some clones are lacking; in checked studies, under half of them reflect an unresolved V gene, and why the rest are absent is not known. The sample contains tens of thousands of clones, less than 85% of them found a single time. The ten biggest clones cover under 4% of the sample. The sample was CD4+ or CD8+ T cells sorted from blood, taken in a trial of the OX40 agonist ivuxolimab. These receptors were taken from an adult with an advanced solid tumor such as melanoma, head and neck, liver or kidney cancer.

In this sample, this clone is medium-sized. The chain employs TRBV7-2 and TRBJ1-4; 10 positions agree with TRBD1. This CDR3 has 16 residues. Trimming at V came to 5 bases and at J to 10 bases, leaving 13 bases not matched to a gene. Germline lookup yields CDR1 SGHTA and CDR2 FQGNSA. CDR3 in DNA: TGTGCCAGCAGCCTGTCAGGGGGACAGGGGAAGGCAAAACTGTTTTTT. Protein product: CASSLSGGQGKAKLFF.

This chain links TRBV5-5 with TRBJ2-2; either TRBD1 or TRBD2 may fit D (5 bases each). Germline assignment: CDR1 SGHKS and CDR2 YYEKEE (reference sequence). The CDR3 covers 15 residues. The V end lost 1 base, the J end lost 4 bases, and 11 bases lay between the germline ends. CDR3 in DNA: TGTGCCAGCAGCTTGCAGGGAGCGAGCACCGGGGAGCTGTTTTTT. Its translation: CASSLQGASTGELFF.

The rearrangement links TRBV2 to TRBJ2-5; 8 nucleotides line up with TRBD1. The junction had 2 bases not matched to a gene; V was cut back by 4 bases and J by 4 bases. From germline, CDR1 is SNHLY and CDR2 FYNNEI. The CDR3 totals 13 residues. CDR3 coding DNA: TGTGCCAGCAGTGTGACAGGGGTAGAGACCCAGTACTTC. Its translation: CASSVTGVETQYF.

As DNA, the CDR3 is TGCGCCAGCAGCTATCTAGGAGAAGAGACCCAGTACTTC. Residues: CASSYLGEETQYF. The V call is TRBV5-1, the J call TRBJ2-5, with D unclear. The CDR3 is made up of 13 amino acids. Germline CDR1 and CDR2: SGHRS and YFSETQ. V was pared by 3 bases and J by 3 bases, with 9 bases between. The full variable domain, its missing parts supplied by reference TRBV5-1 and TRBJ2-5, is KAGVTQTPRYLIKTRGQQVTLSCSPISGHRSVSWYQQTPGQGLQFLFEYFSETQRNKGNFPGRFSGRQFSNSRSEMNVSTLELGDSALYLCASSYLGEETQYFGPGTRLLVL.

The J gene is TRBJ2-7, the V gene TRBV7-2; 11 bases match TRBD1. Unmatched junction bases numbered 7, after V lost 5 bases and J lost 7 bases. The germline gives CDR1 SGHTA, CDR2 FQGNSA. The CDR3 runs to 14 residues. In DNA, the CDR3 is TGTGCCAGCAGCAAAGGACAGGGGGCGAGAGAGCAGTACTTC. Amino acids: CASSKGQGAREQYF.

The chain employs TRBV6-6 and TRBJ2-7; TRBD1 agrees at 10 bases. The germline V gene encodes CDR1 MNHNY and CDR2 SVGAGI (reference sequence). This CDR3 has 13 amino acids. Trimming at V came to 5 bases and at J to 5 bases, leaving 3 bases not matched to a gene. The CDR3 reads CASSRDRGHEQYF. Here the CDR3 DNA reads TGTGCCAGCAGTAGGGACAGGGGCCACGAGCAGTACTTC.

This chain connects TRBV5-1 to TRBJ2-2, with a weak D call TRBD2 (5 bases). Deletions cut 0 bases from V and 4 bases from J, with 10 bases between. This CDR3 is 15 amino acids long. CDR1 SGHRS and CDR2 YFSETQ come from the germline V gene. CDR3 sequence reads: CASSLDGISTGELFF. The CDR3 DNA is TGCGCCAGCAGCTTGGACGGGATAAGCACCGGGGAGCTGTTTTTT.